This paragraph covers one T cell receptor beta chain sequence. Its antigen is undetermined. Measured with immunoSEQ multiplex PCR; TCRdb has only the in-frame clones, and not every one. Of about 110,000 clones in the sample, about 85% were seen once. The sample is drawn from a study of T cell responses to AZD1222 COVID-19 vaccine. Study-level information: Investigators merged groups given second doses at roughly 4 or roughly 12 weeks.

The CDR3 runs to 15 residues. Per germline, CDR1 SGDLS and CDR2 YYNGEE. Trimming cost V 0 bases and J 1 base; bases outside gene matches: 1. Notes on the study in general: Donors, mostly white British, included more females; clonal diversity was possibly underestimated.

The source material was peripheral blood, sampled on day 0 of AZD1222 vaccination. The chain combines TRBV9 with TRBJ1-5, with TRBD1 identical over 7 bases. The TCR originated in an adult in good health. For the CDR3, the DNA is TGTGCCAGCAGCGTAGGACAGGGAAGCAATCAGCCCCAGCATTTT. Translating gives CASSVGQGSNQPQHF. The full variable domain, its missing parts supplied by reference TRBV9 and TRBJ1-5, is DSGVTQTPKHLITATGQRVTLRCSPRSGDLSVYWYQQSLDQGLQFLIQYYNGEERAKGNILERFSAQQFPDLHSELNLSSLELGDSALYFCASSVGQGSNQPQHFGDGTRLSIL.